This T cell receptor (beta chain) was sequenced in a study of neurological immune-mediated disorders. TCRdb used MiXCR to reprocess the 5' RACE reads, holding one entry per CDR3 protein. The sample holds 66,000 or so distinct CDR3 sequences, around 5.2% seen once. This clonotype was seen repeatedly, ten times or more. The CDR3 runs 14 residues. Germline V gene sequence: CDR1 DFQATT, CDR2 SNEGSKA (reference sequence). J lost 4 bases, V lost 5 bases, and 8 bases had no gene match. The chain has TRBV20-1 and TRBJ1-5; 7 bases match TRBD1. The TCR was taken from a woman aged 30 to 39 with multiple sclerosis. Source material: PBMCs. CDR3 sequence reads: CSASSGTANQPQHF. The CDR3 DNA reads TGCAGTGCTTCCTCTGGGACAGCAAATCAGCCCCAGCATTTT.